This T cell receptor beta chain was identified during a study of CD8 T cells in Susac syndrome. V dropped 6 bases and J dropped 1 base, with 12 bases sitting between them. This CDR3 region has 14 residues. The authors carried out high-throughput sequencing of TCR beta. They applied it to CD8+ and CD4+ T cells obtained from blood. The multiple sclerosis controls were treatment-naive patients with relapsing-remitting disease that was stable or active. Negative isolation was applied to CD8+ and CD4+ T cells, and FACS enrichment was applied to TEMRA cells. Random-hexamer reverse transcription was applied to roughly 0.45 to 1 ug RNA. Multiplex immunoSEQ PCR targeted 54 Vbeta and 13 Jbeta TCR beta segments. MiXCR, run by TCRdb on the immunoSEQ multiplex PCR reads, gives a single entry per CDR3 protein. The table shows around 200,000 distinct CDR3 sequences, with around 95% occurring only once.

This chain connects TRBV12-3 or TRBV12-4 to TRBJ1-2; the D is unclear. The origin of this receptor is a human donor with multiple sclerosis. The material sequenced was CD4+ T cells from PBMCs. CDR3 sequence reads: CASSSGALNYGYTF. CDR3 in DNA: TGTGCCAGCAGCTCGGGAGCGCTTAACTATGGCTACACCTTC.